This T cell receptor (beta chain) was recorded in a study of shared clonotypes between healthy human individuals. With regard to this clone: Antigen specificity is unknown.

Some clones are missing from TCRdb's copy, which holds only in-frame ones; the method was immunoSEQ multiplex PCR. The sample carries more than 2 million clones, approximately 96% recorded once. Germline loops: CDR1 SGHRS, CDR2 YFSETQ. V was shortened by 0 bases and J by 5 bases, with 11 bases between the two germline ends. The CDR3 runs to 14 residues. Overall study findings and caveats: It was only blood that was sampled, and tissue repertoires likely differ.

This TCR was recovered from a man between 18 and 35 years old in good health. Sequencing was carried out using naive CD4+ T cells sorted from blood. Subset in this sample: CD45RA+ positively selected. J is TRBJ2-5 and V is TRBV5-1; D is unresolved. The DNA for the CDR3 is TGCGCCAGCAGCTTGGACGGGTTCGGGGAGACCCAGTACTTC. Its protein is CASSLDGFGETQYF. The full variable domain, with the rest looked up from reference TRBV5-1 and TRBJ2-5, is KAGVTQTPRYLIKTRGQQVTLSCSPISGHRSVSWYQQTPGQGLQFLFEYFSETQRNKGNFPGRFSGRQFSNSRSEMNVSTLELGDSALYLCASSLDGFGETQYFGPGTRLLVL.